These T cell receptor beta chains were read from a single sample in a study of T cell changes during pregnancy in multiple sclerosis. The assay was immunoSEQ multiplex PCR, and TCRdb's table has in-frame clones only and misses some. The data show 60,000 to 65,000 clones, about nine tenths seen once. The sequencing used peripheral blood, collected in the second trimester of pregnancy. These receptors came from a female donor in good health, enrolled as a control in a pregnancy study. CDR3s include the opening cysteine and the closing phenylalanine or tryptophan.

j_gene | v_gene | len | CDR3aa
TRBJ1-1 | TRBV29-1 | 17 | CSVVSFAGNRGNTEAFF
TRBJ2-1 | TRBV4-1 | 18 | CASSQEGGDTSSYNEQFF
TRBJ2-7 | TRBV28 | 17 | CASSPRWGAGGRNEQYF
TRBJ2-4 | TRBV7-9 | 14 | CASSLVGGPNIQYF
TRBJ2-1 | TRBV28 | 15 | CASSLTSGGYNEQFF
TRBJ1-2 | TRBV5-1 | 14 | CASSFDRDDYGYTF
TRBJ1-4 | TRBV7-7 | 15 | CASSPTPGTDEKLFF
TRBJ1-1 | TRBV4-2 | 15 | CASSQAGTGGTEAFF
TRBJ1-2 | TRBV4-2 | 17 | CASSQDFSGQGWDGYTF
TRBJ2-7 | TRBV28 | 14 | CASLGQVFSYEQYF
TRBJ2-5 | TRBV28 | 15 | CASSSPRAGGETQYF
TRBJ1-1 | TRBV28 | 12 | CASSFSNTEAFF
TRBJ1-1 | TRBV18 | 17 | CASSPRAQGGADTEAFF
TRBJ1-1 | TRBV5-6 | 13 | CASSLAVVSEAFF
TRBJ2-7 | TRBV6-6 | 16 | CASSYSKGTAAYEQYF
TRBJ1-1 | TRBV19 | 14 | CASSMRRGDTEAFF
TRBJ1-5 | TRBV6-6 | 14 | CASSGQGRGQPQHF
TRBJ2-3 | TRBV19 | 17 | CASSSFLSGSRADTQYF
TRBJ1-1 | TRBV5-6 | 12 | CASSAGNTEAFF
TRBJ2-7 | TRBV20-1 | 11 | CSASSPGQSHF
TRBJ2-1 | TRBV9 | 15 | CASSVGTSAYNEQFF
TRBJ2-3 | TRBV2 | 13 | CASSEPYTDTQYF
TRBJ1-2 | TRBV30 | 13 | CAWSGTANYGYTF
TRBJ2-1 | TRBV7-8 | 14 | CASSTRSSYNEQFF
TRBJ1-5 | TRBV27 | 15 | CASSLYSSSNQPQHF
TRBJ2-7 | TRBV7-2 | 14 | CASSPGTSSIGQYF
TRBJ1-3 | TRBV5-4 | 16 | CASSPGATGTGNTIYF
TRBJ1-1 | TRBV19 | 15 | CASSIGRQRNTEAFF
TRBJ2-3 | TRBV10-1 | 14 | CASSETGETDTQYF
TRBJ2-7 | TRBV4-1 | 16 | CASSQTGQGALYEQYF
TRBJ1-2 | TRBV27 | 14 | CASSPRVDLYGYTF
TRBJ1-2 | TRBV9 | 13 | CASSVAEGYGYTF
TRBJ1-3 | TRBV7-9 | 15 | CASSRWDRGGNTIYF
TRBJ2-7 | TRBV6-1 | 15 | CASSQTWTGSYEQYF
TRBJ2-5 | TRBV7-9 | 15 | CASSPPGTGKETQYF
TRBJ2-5 | TRBV6-1 | 15 | CASSGLAGSQETQYF
TRBJ2-7 | TRBV5-1 | 14 | CASSFAGGTYEQYF
TRBJ1-1 | TRBV7-3 | 14 | CASSPGTGSTEAFF
TRBJ2-7 | TRBV4-2 | 14 | CASSQGVPPYEQYF
TRBJ2-2 | TRBV11-2 | 14 | CASSSNQGTGELFF